The clone carrying this T cell receptor (beta chain) has only one observation. Its antigen is not known. From germline, CDR1 is MGHRA and CDR2 YSYEKL. This CDR3 region has 19 residues. V was trimmed by 1 base and J by 0 bases, leaving 19 bases between them. This sample is part of a study of shared clonotypes between healthy human individuals. General study points: Sequencing depth was predicted to influence how clonotypes are shared among donors.

Sorted-subset replicate PCRs used around 0.2 ug DNA, some 31,000 T cell genomes. Sequenced by immunoSEQ multiplex PCR; TCRdb stores in-frame clones only, minus some. The profile covers about 320,000 clones, with roughly 84% appearing a single time and about 17% taken by the ten largest. V gene TRBV4-1 combines with J gene TRBJ2-1; D uncertain. This receptor was obtained from a man aged 18 to 29 in good health. Sequenced sample: memory CD8+ T cells sorted from blood. The subset denotes: CD45RO+ cells pooled with CCR7-negative TemRA cells. CDR3 sequence reads: CASSQVSPEVTSSYNEQFF. In DNA form, the CDR3 reads TGCGCCAGCAGCCAAGTATCCCCCGAGGTAACAAGCTCCTACAATGAGCAGTTCTTC.